One sample yielded the 14 T cell receptor beta chains listed below, sequenced in a study of CD8 T cells in ankylosing spondylitis. Via MiXCR, TCRdb re-called the 5' RACE reads, giving one row per CDR3 protein. The data show about 160,000 distinct CDR3 sequences, about 18% seen once. Sequences were obtained from blood, either unsorted or a sorted T cell fraction (not recorded which). These receptor sequences come from a male donor with ankylosing spondylitis or in good health (not recorded which).

This clonotype was counted only a few times. The V and J genes are TRBV10-3 and TRBJ2-7; tentatively, D is TRBD2 (6 bases). Trimming took 3 bases from V and 4 from J, leaving 13 bases between them. Germline V gene sequence: CDR1 ENHRY, CDR2 SYGVKD. The CDR3 contains 14 residues. The CDR3 DNA follows: TGTGCCATCAGTGATGGGACTTATACGTACGAGCAGTACTTC. It translates to CAISDGTYTYEQYF.

The chain is built from TRBV24-1 and TRBJ2-2; D uncertain. V was pared by 0 bases and J by 8 bases, with 6 bases between. The CDR3 totals 13 residues. Germline V lookup: CDR1 KGHDR, CDR2 SFDVKD. CDR3 region: CATSDLLFGELFF. The CDR3 nucleotides read TGTGCCACCAGTGATTTGCTTTTTGGGGAGCTGTTTTTT.

The chain employs TRBV5-1 and TRBJ2-5; 7 bases are shared with TRBD1. The CDR3 is 14 residues long. CDR1 SGHRS and CDR2 YFSETQ come from the germline V gene. J was trimmed by 3 bases and V by 5 bases; bases with no gene match: 7. CDR3 nucleotides: TGCGCCAGCAGTTCGGGACAGCTAAAAGAGACCCAGTACTTC. This sequence encodes CASSSGQLKETQYF.

This clonotype was observed a handful of times. The chain uses TRBV6-1 and TRBJ1-1, with 12 bases that match TRBD1. Unmatched junction bases numbered 6, after V lost 5 bases and J lost 5 bases. The CDR3 has 15 amino acids. Germline assignment: CDR1 MNHNS and CDR2 SASEGT. The CDR3 DNA sequence: TGTGCCAGCAGTACCGGGACAGGGGGCTGGACTGAAGCTTTCTTT. Translating it yields CASSTGTGGWTEAFF.

The genes are TRBV5-6 and TRBJ2-1, with D perhaps matching TRBD1 or TRBD2 (5 bases each). The V and J ends lost 0 bases and 3 bases respectively, with 13 bases between them. The germline gives CDR1 SGHDT, CDR2 YYEEEE. CDR3 length equals 16 residues. The CDR3 region is CASSLVARGDYNEQFF. The CDR3 region has the DNA TGTGCCAGCAGCTTGGTCGCTCGAGGGGACTACAATGAGCAGTTCTTC.

The sample holds a few counts of this clonotype. The J gene is TRBJ1-6, the V gene TRBV12-3 or TRBV12-4; 7 bases are shared with TRBD1. This CDR3 has 14 amino acids. Unmatched junction bases numbered 5, after V lost 3 bases and J lost 9 bases. CDR3 amino acids: CASSFSQGGSPLHF. The DNA of the CDR3 is TGTGCCAGCAGTTTCTCCCAGGGGGGTTCACCCCTCCACTTT.

The V gene is TRBV14, the J gene TRBJ2-1, with no clear D. Germline V gene data show CDR1 as SGHDN and CDR2 as FVKESK. V lost 2 bases and J lost 10, with 9 bases in between. This CDR3 comprises 12 residues. CDR3 region: CASSQSMREQFF. The CDR3, as DNA: TGTGCCAGCAGCCAATCGATGCGAGAGCAGTTCTTC.

The table lists this clonotype with a few counts. The chain is built from TRBV20-1 and TRBJ2-1, with D perhaps TRBD1 (7 bases). The CDR3 covers 13 residues. Germline values: CDR1 DFQATT, CDR2 SNEGSKA (reference sequence). Trimming removed 3 bases at V and 9 bases at J, with 15 bases between. Written as DNA, the CDR3 is TGCAGTGCTAGGACAGGGAGGTTGGGTGAGCAGTTCTTC. This sequence encodes CSARTGRLGEQFF.

This clonotype rates as medium-sized (0.01 to 0.1%). The chain is built from TRBV20-1 and TRBJ2-5, with 10 bases aligning to TRBD2. Germline CDR1 reads DFQATT; CDR2 reads SNEGSKA (reference sequence). The CDR3 length is 16 residues. V gave up 3 bases and J gave up 2 bases; unmatched junction bases: 9. In nucleotides, the CDR3 is TGCAGTGCTAGTCCAGCGGGAGGGCATAAACAAGAGACCCAGTACTTC. Residues: CSASPAGGHKQETQYF.

The chain is built from TRBV5-6 and TRBJ2-1; D remains ambiguous. The CDR3 is 16 amino acids. With 0 bases removed from V and 0 bases from J, the gap between germline ends came to 10 bases. CDR1 is SGHDT and CDR2 is YYEEEE in the germline V gene. The CDR3 loop is CASSLAARSSYNEQFF. For the CDR3, the DNA is TGTGCCAGCAGCTTGGCAGCTAGGAGCTCCTACAATGAGCAGTTCTTC.

Concerning this clonotype itself: Just one base apart from a much larger clone, this may be a read error. The gene calls are TRBV10-3 and TRBJ2-2; 7 nucleotides align to TRBD1. Per germline, CDR1 ENHRY and CDR2 SYGVKD. The CDR3 runs 15 residues. The CDR3 nucleotides are TGTACCATCAGTGAGTCGAGACAGGGAACCGGGGAGCTGTTTTTT. Protein product: CTISESRQGTGELFF.

The rearrangement joins TRBV6-5 to TRBJ1-1, with 10 positions matching TRBD1. This CDR3 is 17 amino acids long. With V trimmed by 6 bases and J by 3 bases, 13 bases remained unmatched. From germline, CDR1 is MNHEY and CDR2 SVGAGI. The CDR3 protein is CASRSDGTGVFYTEAFF. The CDR3, as DNA: TGTGCCAGCAGAAGTGACGGGACAGGGGTATTCTACACTGAAGCTTTCTTT.

There are many counts of this clonotype. The chain recombines TRBV5-1 with TRBJ2-1; 11 bases line up with TRBD2. V dropped 5 bases and J dropped 4; count of bases not matched to a gene: 8. Per the germline V gene, CDR1 is SGHRS and CDR2 is YFSETQ. The CDR3 extends over 16 amino acids. CDR3 loop: CASRSTSGSAYNEQFF. Here the CDR3 DNA reads TGCGCCAGCAGGTCAACTAGCGGGAGTGCGTACAATGAGCAGTTCTTC.

This clonotype has more than one count but fewer than ten. The chain carries TRBV28 and TRBJ2-4; D is tentatively TRBD1 or TRBD2 (6 bases each). Germline CDR1 MDHEN, CDR2 SYDVKM. The CDR3 runs to 16 residues. The germline V and J ends were trimmed by 6 bases and 1 base, with 16 bases remaining between them. Here the CDR3 reads CASRAPGGWAKNIQYF. CDR3 coding DNA: TGTGCCAGCAGAGCCCCCGGGGGCTGGGCCAAAAACATTCAGTACTTC. The variable domain in full, with the rest retrieved from reference TRBV28 and TRBJ2-4, is DVKVTQSSRYLVKRTGEKVFLECVQDMDHENMFWYRQDPGLGLRLIYFSYDVKMKEKGDIPEGYSVSREKKERFSLILESASTNQTSMYLCASRAPGGWAKNIQYFGAGTRLSVL.